One sample yielded the 30 T cell receptor beta chains listed below, sequenced in a study of CXCR3-negative and CXCR3-positive naive CD8 T cells (dated by TCRdb to between 2019 and 2020). The paper as a whole reports these results and caveats: TRB CDR3s from CXCR3-positive naive cells showed higher hydrophobicity (lower Kidera factor 4), lower energy, and higher strength and volume indices than CXCR3-negative naive cells.

No antigen is known for these receptors. Sequencing used a NextSeq 550. The Human TCR Profiling Kit (MiLaboratory) was used to prepare UMI-labeled 5' RACE TRB cDNA libraries. Based on TCRdb reprocessing of the reads, there is one entry per CDR3 protein sequence, and DNA is missing. The table for this sample shows under 6,000 distinct CDR3 sequences. Under 2.5% of the sample goes to the ten largest clones. The specimen was naive CXCR3+ CD8+ T cells from blood. The cell subset or site label of this sample denotes: CD45RO-CCR7+CD27+CD95- naive CD8+ T cells expressing CXCR3 (TNR3+). These TCRs come from a human donor in good health. Some clones in this sample may be carry-over from other donors' samples.

This clonotype is deemed medium-sized by its frequency. The chain combines TRBV5-5 with TRBJ2-7; TCRdb reports TRBD1, a call that lacks DNA to check it against. The germline V gene has CDR1 SGHKS and CDR2 YYEKEE (reference sequence). The CDR3 contains 14 residues. CDR3 sequence reads: CASSLGQGSDEQYF.

The genes are TRBV27 and TRBJ1-2; no DNA is available, so the TRBD1 call from TCRdb remains unchecked. This CDR3 comprises 15 residues. CDR1 is MNHEY, CDR2 SMNVEV, per germline (reference sequence). The CDR3 loop is CASSFQGTGRWGYTF.

This clonotype is deemed medium-sized by its frequency. This sequence joins TRBV5-5 and TRBJ1-1; there is no DNA to check the TCRdb D call of TRBD1. Germline V gene lookup returns CDR1 SGHKS and CDR2 YYEKEE (reference sequence). The CDR3 loop spans 17 amino acids. The CDR3 region is CASSFRDRTVMNTEAFF. Combining the CDR3 with reference TRBV5-5 and TRBJ1-1 gives the whole variable domain DAGVTQSPTHLIKTRGQQVTLRCSPISGHKSVSWYQQVLGQGPQFIFQYYEKEERGRGNFPDRFSARQFPNYSSELNVNALLLGDSALYLCASSFRDRTVMNTEAFFGQGTRLTVV.

In terms of frequency, this clonotype is medium-sized. The chain links TRBV7-2 to TRBJ2-7; TCRdb's D gene call, TRBD1, goes unchecked for lack of DNA. The CDR3 length is 15 residues. CDR1 SGHTA and CDR2 FQGNSA come from the germline V gene. CDR3 sequence reads: CASSVGTLVIYEQYF.

The V gene is TRBV3-1, the J gene TRBJ2-3; the D call of TRBD2 rests on TCRdb alone, since no DNA is present to check it. The CDR3 has 15 residues. Germline V gene data show CDR1 as LGHDT and CDR2 as YNNKEL (reference sequence). CDR3 in amino acids: CASSQTSGLTDTQYF.

This clonotype ranks as medium-sized in terms of frequency. V and J are TRBV1 and TRBJ2-2; the TCRdb D gene call, TRBD2, has no DNA to confirm it. TRBV1 is an annotated pseudogene. This CDR3 region has 17 residues. CDR3 region: CTSSQVPGANGGGELFF.

This clonotype registers medium-sized (0.01 to 0.1%) by frequency. The chain recombines TRBV20-1 with TRBJ1-2; TCRdb picks TRBD1, but there is no DNA to check that call. Germline V lookup: CDR1 DFQATT, CDR2 SNEGSKA (reference sequence). CDR3 length: 14 residues. The chain's CDR3 is CSAPPGRTNYGYTF.

By frequency, this clonotype is medium-sized (0.01 to 0.1%). This rearrangement joins TRBV5-1 to TRBJ2-1; TCRdb's assignment of TRBD2 cannot be checked, as there is no DNA. The CDR3 has 18 residues. Germline assignment: CDR1 SGHRS and CDR2 YFSETQ. CDR3 amino acids: CASSLRLAGPLSSDEQFF.

The rearrangement links TRBV6-2 or TRBV6-3 to TRBJ2-1; lacking DNA, the TRBD2 call made by TCRdb goes unchecked. The germline CDR1 and CDR2 sequences are MNHEY and SVGEGT. The CDR3 length is 15 residues. The CDR3 region is CASSYSGSTYNEQFF.

CDR3: CAWRWQMNTEAFF. The V gene is TRBV30, the J gene TRBJ1-1. Germline-derived CDR1 and CDR2 are GTSNPN and SVGIG (reference sequence). The CDR3 consists of 13 residues.

The V gene is TRBV29-1, the J gene TRBJ2-2. Germline CDR1 SQVTM, CDR2 ANQGSEA. The CDR3 runs 12 residues. CDR3 sequence reads: CSVVGVTGELFF.

The chain carries TRBV10-3 and TRBJ2-7; TCRdb selects TRBD2, and the lack of DNA leaves this call unchecked. Germline V gene data show CDR1 as ENHRY and CDR2 as SYGVKD. The CDR3 covers 15 residues. The CDR3 loop reads CAISDPTGSIGEQYF.

This clonotype is medium-sized by frequency. CDR3 amino acids: CASSATGGGPYEQYF. The chain combines TRBV7-6 with TRBJ2-7; TCRdb's D call, TRBD1, is unchecked because there is no DNA. This CDR3 is 15 amino acids long. Germline loops: CDR1 SGHVS, CDR2 FNYEAQ.

The V and J genes are TRBV7-2 and TRBJ2-3. This CDR3 contains 15 residues. Germline CDR1 is SGHTA and CDR2 is FQGNSA. The CDR3: CASSLVSQSTDTQYF.

This clonotype is medium-sized by frequency. V usage is TRBV29-1 and J usage is TRBJ1-1; the D call of TRBD1 rests on TCRdb alone, since no DNA is present to check it. The CDR3 covers 13 residues. Germline loops: CDR1 SQVTM, CDR2 ANQGSEA. The CDR3: CSVSRGTNTEAFF.

This clonotype ranks as medium-sized in terms of frequency. The chain uses TRBV29-1 and TRBJ1-2; TCRdb selects TRBD1, and the lack of DNA leaves this call unchecked. CDR3 length: 12 residues. Per germline, CDR1 SQVTM and CDR2 ANQGSEA. CDR3 sequence reads: CSVEGDSPGYTF.

The chain links TRBV11-2 to TRBJ2-1; there is no DNA to check the TCRdb D call of TRBD1. The CDR3 loop spans 13 amino acids. CDR1 and CDR2 from the germline V gene are SGHAT and FQNNGV. The CDR3 spells CASSTPAIHEQFF.

The rearrangement joins TRBV6-6 to TRBJ2-3. CDR1 is MNHNY and CDR2 is SVGAGI in the germline V gene (reference sequence). CDR3 length: 14 amino acids. The chain's CDR3 is CASSYRSGRDTQYF.

This clonotype registers medium-sized by frequency. The chain recombines TRBV7-6 with TRBJ1-1; the TRBD1 assignment by TCRdb is unverifiable without DNA. Germline values: CDR1 SGHVS, CDR2 FNYEAQ. This CDR3 is 13 amino acids long. The CDR3 is CASSGGGTAEAFF.

Judged by frequency, this clonotype is medium-sized. The gene calls are TRBV7-9 and TRBJ2-1; without DNA, the TCRdb call of TRBD2 cannot be checked. Germline V gives CDR1 SEHNR, CDR2 FQNEAQ (reference sequence). The CDR3 loop spans 12 amino acids. CDR3: CASSRSGNEQFF.

The V and J genes are TRBV29-1 and TRBJ2-7; TCRdb picks TRBD1, but there is no DNA to check that call. The germline gives CDR1 SQVTM, CDR2 ANQGSEA. This CDR3 has 17 residues. The chain's CDR3 is CSVEWYRDGIESYEQYF.

This clonotype is labeled medium-sized based on frequency. The rearrangement joins TRBV5-1 to TRBJ2-6. Germline V gene data show CDR1 as SGHRS and CDR2 as YFSETQ. The CDR3 totals 15 residues. CDR3 residues: CASSLGSSGANVLTF.

This clonotype is classed as medium-sized by frequency. The genes are TRBV4-1 and TRBJ2-5. The CDR3 has 12 amino acids. Germline loops: CDR1 MGHRA, CDR2 YSYEKL. The CDR3 region is CASSPGQETQYF.

V is TRBV24-1 and J is TRBJ2-7. Germline V gene data show CDR1 as KGHDR and CDR2 as SFDVKD. This CDR3 region has 13 residues. The CDR3 loop reads CATSDPDGDEQYF.

This sequence joins TRBV25-1 and TRBJ2-5; TCRdb names TRBD1, which stays unverified in the absence of DNA. Germline CDR1 is MGHDK and CDR2 is SYGVNS. The CDR3 totals 13 residues. This CDR3 reads CASKGGQKETQYF.

This clonotype registers medium-sized by frequency. This chain links TRBV20-1 with TRBJ2-7; the TCRdb D gene call, TRBD1, has no DNA to confirm it. Germline CDR1 and CDR2: DFQATT and SNEGSKA (reference sequence). The CDR3 length is 15 residues. The CDR3 sequence: CSARDTRGGAYEQYF.

V gene TRBV7-6 combines with J gene TRBJ2-3; with no DNA, the TCRdb D assignment of TRBD2 cannot be verified. Germline V gene lookup returns CDR1 SGHVS and CDR2 FNYEAQ. The CDR3 covers 17 residues. The CDR3 sequence is CASSLEAASLGTDTQYF.

According to its frequency, this clonotype is medium-sized. This chain joins TRBV7-9 and TRBJ2-7; the TCRdb call, TRBD1, lacks DNA for checking. The V gene's germline CDR1 is SEHNR and CDR2 FQNEAQ (reference sequence). The CDR3 is 14 residues long. The CDR3 loop is CASTRSGQGYEQYF.

The gene calls are TRBV20-1 and TRBJ2-7; TCRdb calls TRBD1, which cannot be checked without DNA. The CDR3 is 14 amino acids. Germline V gene lookup returns CDR1 DFQATT and CDR2 SNEGSKA (reference sequence). CDR3 protein: CSARDHRGTYEQYF.

The gene calls are TRBV5-8 and TRBJ1-2. Per the germline V gene, CDR1 is SGHTS and CDR2 is YDEGEE. This CDR3 comprises 14 residues. CDR3 amino acids: CASSLRSTFYGYTF.